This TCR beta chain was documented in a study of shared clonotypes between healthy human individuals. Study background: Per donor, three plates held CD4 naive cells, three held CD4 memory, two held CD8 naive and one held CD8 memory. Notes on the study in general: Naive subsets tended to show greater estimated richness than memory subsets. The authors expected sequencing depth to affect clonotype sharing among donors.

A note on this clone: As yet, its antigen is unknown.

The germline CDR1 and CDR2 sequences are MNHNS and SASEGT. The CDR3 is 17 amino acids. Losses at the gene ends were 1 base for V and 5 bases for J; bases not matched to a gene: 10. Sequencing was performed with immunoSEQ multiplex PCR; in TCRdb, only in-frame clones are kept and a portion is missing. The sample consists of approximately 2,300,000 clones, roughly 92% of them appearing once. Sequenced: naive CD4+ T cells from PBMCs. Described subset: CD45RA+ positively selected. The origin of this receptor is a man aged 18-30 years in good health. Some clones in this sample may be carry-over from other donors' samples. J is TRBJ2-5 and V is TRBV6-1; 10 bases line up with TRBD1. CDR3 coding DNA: TGTGCCAGCAGTGAAGGGAGTGGGACAGGGGTATGGGAGACCCAGTACTTC. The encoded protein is CASSEGSGTGVWETQYF.